One sample yielded the 25 T cell receptor beta chains listed below, sequenced in a study of cytomegalovirus exposure and HLA in healthy donors. The PCR ran on 60 Vbeta and 13 Jbeta primers. The assay was immunoSEQ multiplex PCR, and TCRdb's table has in-frame clones only and misses some. The table shows about 130,000 clones, with roughly two thirds occurring only once. The sequencing sample was made of PBMCs. The source is a man younger than 45 in good health and CMV-seropositive.

The V and J genes are TRBV7-2 and TRBJ2-7, with 9 bases that match TRBD2. This CDR3 comprises 15 residues. Germline V gene sequence: CDR1 SGHTA, CDR2 FQGNSA. V lost 0 bases to trimming and J lost 4 bases; unmatched junction nucleotides: 4. The CDR3 spells CASSLASGSGYEQYF. For the CDR3, the DNA is TGTGCCAGCAGCTTAGCTAGCGGGAGTGGTTACGAGCAGTACTTC.

The chain has TRBV9 and TRBJ2-1, with 8 bases matching TRBD2. After removal of 1 base from V and 6 bases from J, the junction contained 12 bases not matched to a gene. The CDR3 totals 17 residues. The germline CDR1 and CDR2 sequences are SGDLS and YYNGEE. CDR3 region: CASSVSLGSGSVNEQFF. CDR3 DNA: TGTGCCAGCAGCGTAAGCCTAGGGAGCGGGAGTGTCAATGAGCAGTTCTTC.

The rearrangement uses TRBV4-2 and TRBJ2-7; 7 bases are a match to TRBD2. Germline CDR1 reads LGHNA; CDR2 reads YNFKEQ. Trimming at V came to 0 bases and at J to 9 bases, leaving 5 bases not matched to a gene. The CDR3 extends over 13 amino acids. The CDR3 is CASSQESPGGQYF. The CDR3 coding sequence is TGTGCCAGCAGCCAAGAGAGTCCGGGAGGGCAGTACTTC.

The chain carries TRBV13 and TRBJ2-7; the D is unclear. This CDR3 is built from 14 residues. With 4 bases removed from V and 0 bases from J, the gap between germline ends came to 10 bases. Germline assignment: CDR1 PRHDT and CDR2 FYEKMQ (reference sequence). CDR3 in DNA: TGTGCCAGCAGCTCATACGTAGACTCCTACGAGCAGTACTTC. Translated: CASSSYVDSYEQYF. The full variable domain, completed using reference TRBV13 and TRBJ2-7, is AAGVIQSPRHLIKEKRETATLKCYPIPRHDTVYWYQQGPGQDPQFLISFYEKMQSDKGSIPDRFSAQQFSDYHSELNMSSLELGDSALYFCASSSYVDSYEQYFGPGTRLTVT.

The chain joins TRBV7-9 to TRBJ2-2, with TRBD1 matching over 12 bases. Germline loops: CDR1 SEHNR, CDR2 FQNEAQ (reference sequence). The V gene end was trimmed by 5 bases and the J gene end by 4 bases; junction bases not matched to a gene: 2. The CDR3 is 15 residues long. The CDR3 DNA sequence: TGTGCCAGCAGCGGGACAGGGGGCATCACCGGGGAGCTGTTTTTT. It is translated as CASSGTGGITGELFF.

The chain couples TRBV5-1 to TRBJ2-3; 12 bases fit TRBD2. The CDR3 has 17 amino acids. The germline gives CDR1 SGHRS, CDR2 YFSETQ. V gave up 3 bases and J gave up 4 bases; unmatched junction bases: 9. In nucleotides, the CDR3 is TGCGCCAGCAGCTATCTAGCGGGAGGGCCGAGCGCAGATACGCAGTATTTT. Amino acid sequence: CASSYLAGGPSADTQYF.

In DNA form, the CDR3 reads TGTGCCAGCAGTTTATTAGCCGGAAGCTATGGCTACACCTTC. Protein product: CASSLLAGSYGYTF. The J gene is TRBJ1-2, the V gene TRBV28; no firm D call. The CDR3 covers 14 residues. Trimming cost V 1 base and J 4 bases, with 10 bases left between them. Per the germline V gene, CDR1 is MDHEN and CDR2 is SYDVKM.

This clone was observed a few times. V is TRBV6-5 and J is TRBJ2-6; D is perhaps TRBD2 (5 bases). Trimming cost V 2 bases and J 4 bases, with 9 bases left between them. This CDR3 comprises 15 residues. The germline gives CDR1 MNHEY, CDR2 SVGAGI. CDR3 loop: CASSYEGAGANVLTF. CDR3 sequence (DNA): TGTGCCAGCAGTTACGAGGGTGCCGGGGCCAACGTCCTGACTTTC.

This sequence joins TRBV5-1 and TRBJ2-1; D is unclear. This CDR3 region has 16 residues. The V and J ends lost 1 base and 0 bases respectively, with 11 bases between them. Germline CDR1 is SGHRS and CDR2 is YFSETQ. CDR3 coding DNA: TGCGCCAGCAGCTTGATTGCTGATAGCTCCTACAATGAGCAGTTCTTC. Translation: CASSLIADSSYNEQFF.

The table lists this clone with a few counts. V usage is TRBV5-5 and J usage is TRBJ2-7; maybe TRBD2 (6 bases). V lost 0 bases, J lost 6 bases, and 16 bases lay in between. The germline gives CDR1 SGHKS, CDR2 YYEKEE (reference sequence). CDR3 length: 15 amino acids. The CDR3 reads CASSLVISGITEQYF. The CDR3 DNA is TGTGCCAGCAGCTTGGTAATTAGCGGTATAACCGAGCAGTACTTC.

The rearrangement uses TRBV5-1 and TRBJ2-7, with D tentatively TRBD2 (6 bases). V lost 7 bases and J lost 6, with 17 bases in between. The germline CDR1 and CDR2 sequences are SGHRS and YFSETQ. This CDR3 has 13 residues. The CDR3 coding sequence is TGCGCCAGCGATAACGGCCAGGGAGGCGAGCAGTACTTC. It encodes CASDNGQGGEQYF.

The chain has TRBV10-3 and TRBJ2-6, with D possibly TRBD2 on 6 matching bases. This CDR3 spans 17 amino acids. CDR1 is ENHRY and CDR2 is SYGVKD in the germline V gene. With 0 bases removed from V and 0 bases from J, the gap between germline ends came to 9 bases. CDR3 region: CAISESTRDSGANVLTF. Written as DNA, the CDR3 is TGTGCCATCAGTGAGTCGACTAGGGACTCTGGGGCCAACGTCCTGACTTTC.

The V and J genes are TRBV2 and TRBJ2-3, with 7 bases aligning to TRBD1. From germline, CDR1 is SNHLY and CDR2 FYNNEI. This CDR3 region has 14 residues. The junction had 6 bases not matched to a gene; V was cut back by 5 bases and J by 4 bases. The CDR3 coding sequence is TGTGCCAGCAGTCAGACAGGGAGTGCAGATACGCAGTATTTT. This gives the protein CASSQTGSADTQYF.

The gene calls are TRBV5-4 and TRBJ2-3; D remains ambiguous. Germline V gene sequence: CDR1 SGHNT, CDR2 YYREEE (reference sequence). The CDR3 totals 14 residues. V was cut by 0 bases and J by 3 bases, with 8 bases left in between. The CDR3 sequence is CASSLASVTDTQYF. CDR3 in DNA: TGTGCCAGCAGCTTGGCCAGTGTAACAGATACGCAGTATTTT.

The V gene is TRBV7-9, the J gene TRBJ2-3; TRBD2 matches at 8 bases. CDR1 and CDR2 from the germline V gene are SEHNR and FQNEAQ (reference sequence). V lost 5 bases to trimming and J lost 4 bases; unmatched junction nucleotides: 11. This CDR3 spans 16 amino acids. CDR3 residues: CASSDNIAGRADTQYF. The CDR3 DNA reads as TGTGCCAGCAGCGATAATATAGCGGGACGGGCAGATACGCAGTATTTT.

This clone is a singleton in its sample. The chain joins TRBV9 to TRBJ2-7; 7 bases fit TRBD1. This CDR3 contains 14 residues. V gave up 2 bases and J gave up 6 bases; unmatched junction bases: 8. From germline, CDR1 is SGDLS and CDR2 YYNGEE. CDR3 sequence (DNA): TGTGCCAGCAGCGTTTATGAGGGGGCACTCGAGCAGTACTTC. This encodes CASSVYEGALEQYF.

This clone was recorded a few times. V and J are TRBV5-1 and TRBJ1-3; possibly TRBD1 for D (5 bases). Trimming removed 3 bases at V and 8 bases at J, with 18 bases between. Germline V CDR1 and CDR2: SGHRS, YFSETQ. The CDR3 sequence is 15 residues long. This CDR3 reads CASSSQAGRIDTIYF. The CDR3, as DNA: TGCGCCAGCAGCTCACAAGCAGGGAGGATAGACACCATATATTTT.

The CDR3 DNA reads as TGCAGCGTTGTAGGAGGATACACTGAAGCTTTCTTT. Protein: CSVVGGYTEAFF. V is TRBV29-1 and J is TRBJ1-1; no clear D gene. From germline, CDR1 is SQVTM and CDR2 ANQGSEA. This CDR3 contains 12 residues. V lost 4 bases and J 3 bases, leaving 9 bases between the germline ends.

V gene TRBV28 combines with J gene TRBJ1-5; 9 bases align to TRBD1. Germline V gene sequence: CDR1 MDHEN, CDR2 SYDVKM. With V trimmed by 4 bases and J by 4 bases, 5 bases remained unmatched. This CDR3 has 15 residues. This CDR3 reads CASSSGQGLNQPQHF. CDR3 coding DNA: TGTGCCAGCAGTTCGGGACAGGGTCTAAATCAGCCCCAGCATTTT.

V is TRBV7-8 and J is TRBJ2-6; perhaps TRBD1 as D (5 bases). V lost 2 bases and J 3 bases, leaving 23 bases between the germline ends. Germline assignment: CDR1 SGHVS and CDR2 FQNEAQ. This CDR3 is built from 20 residues. The DNA for the CDR3 is TGTGCCAGCAGCTTATACAGGATCATCTCCCCCAAGGGTGGGGCCAACGTCCTGACTTTC. It yields the protein CASSLYRIISPKGGANVLTF.

The J gene is TRBJ1-5, the V gene TRBV19; tentatively, D is TRBD1 (5 bases). Trimming cost V 3 bases and J 0 bases, with 6 bases left between them. Germline CDR1 reads LNHDA; CDR2 reads SQIVND (reference sequence). This CDR3 is 14 amino acids long. CDR3 nucleotides: TGTGCCAGTAGTATCCAGGGTAGCAATCAGCCCCAGCATTTT. Translation: CASSIQGSNQPQHF.

The sample holds a few counts of this clone. CDR3 sequence (DNA): TGTGCCAGCTGGGCTAGCGGGACCTACAATGAGCAGTTCTTC. Amino acids: CASWASGTYNEQFF. This sequence joins TRBV7-8 and TRBJ2-1; 9 nucleotides match TRBD2. The CDR3 length is 14 residues. The V and J ends lost 8 bases and 2 bases, in that order; junction bases with no gene match: 4. Per the germline V gene, CDR1 is SGHVS and CDR2 is FQNEAQ.

This clone was seen a few times. The chain has TRBV7-3 and TRBJ1-2, with 9 positions matching TRBD1. V lost 4 bases to trimming and J lost 7 bases; unmatched junction nucleotides: 4. The CDR3 contains 13 residues. Germline V gives CDR1 SGHTA, CDR2 FQGTGA. The CDR3 sequence is CASSSPGQGGYTF. Written as DNA, the CDR3 is TGTGCCAGCAGCTCCCCGGGACAGGGTGGCTACACCTTC.

The chain is built from TRBV5-4 and TRBJ1-1; D remains unclear. Trimming stripped 1 base from V and 2 bases from J, with 6 bases between. CDR1 and CDR2 (germline): SGHNT, YYREEE (reference sequence). The CDR3 contains 13 residues. The CDR3 spells CASSLTVNTEAFF. The CDR3 DNA reads as TGTGCCAGCAGCTTGACGGTAAACACTGAAGCTTTCTTT.

The CDR3 DNA sequence: TGTGCCAGTAGTGGACAGGGGGCTTACGGGGAGCTGTTTTTT. Amino acid sequence: CASSGQGAYGELFF. V usage is TRBV19 and J usage is TRBJ2-2; TRBD1 agrees at 11 bases. The V gene's germline CDR1 is LNHDA and CDR2 SQIVND (reference sequence). CDR3 length: 14 amino acids. The V segment lost 5 bases and the J segment 7 bases; nucleotides outside the gene matches: 3.